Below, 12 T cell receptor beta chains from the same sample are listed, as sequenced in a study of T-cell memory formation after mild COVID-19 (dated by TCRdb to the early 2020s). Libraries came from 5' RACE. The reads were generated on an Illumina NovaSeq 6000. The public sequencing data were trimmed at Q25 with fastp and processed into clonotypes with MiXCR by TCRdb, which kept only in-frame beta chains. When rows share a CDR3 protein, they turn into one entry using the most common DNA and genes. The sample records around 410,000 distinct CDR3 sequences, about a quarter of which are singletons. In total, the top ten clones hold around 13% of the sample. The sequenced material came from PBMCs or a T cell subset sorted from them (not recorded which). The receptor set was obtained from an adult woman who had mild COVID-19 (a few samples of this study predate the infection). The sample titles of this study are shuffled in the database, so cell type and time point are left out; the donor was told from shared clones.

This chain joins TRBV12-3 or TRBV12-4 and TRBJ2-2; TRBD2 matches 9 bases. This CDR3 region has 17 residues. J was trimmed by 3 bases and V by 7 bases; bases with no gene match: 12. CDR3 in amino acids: CASTPGSGGPYTGELFF. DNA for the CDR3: TGTGCCAGCACCCCAGGGAGCGGGGGGCCTTACACCGGGGAGCTGTTTTTT.

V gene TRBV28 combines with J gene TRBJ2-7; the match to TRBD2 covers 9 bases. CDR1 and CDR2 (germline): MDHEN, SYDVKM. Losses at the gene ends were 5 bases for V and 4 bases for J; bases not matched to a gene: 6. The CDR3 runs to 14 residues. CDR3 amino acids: CASSPLAGRYEQYF. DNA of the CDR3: TGTGCCAGCAGTCCTCTAGCGGGACGGTACGAGCAGTACTTC.

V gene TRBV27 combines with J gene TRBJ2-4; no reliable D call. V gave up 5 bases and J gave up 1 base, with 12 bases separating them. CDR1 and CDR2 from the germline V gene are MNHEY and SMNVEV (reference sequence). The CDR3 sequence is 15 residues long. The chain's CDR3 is CASSSLFGAKNIQYF. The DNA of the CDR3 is TGTGCCAGCAGTAGCCTTTTTGGGGCCAAAAACATTCAGTACTTC.

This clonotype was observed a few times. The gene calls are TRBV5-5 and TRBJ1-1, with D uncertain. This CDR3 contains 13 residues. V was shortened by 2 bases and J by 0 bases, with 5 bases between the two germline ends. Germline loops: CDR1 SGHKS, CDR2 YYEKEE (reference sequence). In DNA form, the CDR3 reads TGTGCCAGCAGCTTTGAGATGAACACTGAAGCTTTCTTT. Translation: CASSFEMNTEAFF. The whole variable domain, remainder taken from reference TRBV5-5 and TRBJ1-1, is DAGVTQSPTHLIKTRGQQVTLRCSPISGHKSVSWYQQVLGQGPQFIFQYYEKEERGRGNFPDRFSARQFPNYSSELNVNALLLGDSALYLCASSFEMNTEAFFGQGTRLTVV.

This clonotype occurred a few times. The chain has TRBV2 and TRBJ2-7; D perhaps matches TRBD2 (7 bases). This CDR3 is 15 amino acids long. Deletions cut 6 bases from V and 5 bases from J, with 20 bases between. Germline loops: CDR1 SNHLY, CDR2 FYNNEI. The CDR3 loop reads CASRQTGGGADEQYF. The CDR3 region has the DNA TGTGCCAGCAGACAGACCGGAGGGGGGGCGGACGAGCAGTACTTC.

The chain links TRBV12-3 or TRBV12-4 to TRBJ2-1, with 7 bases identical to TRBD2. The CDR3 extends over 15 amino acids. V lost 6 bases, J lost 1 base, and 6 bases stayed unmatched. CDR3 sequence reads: CASRIAGVSYNEQFF. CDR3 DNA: TGTGCCAGCAGGATTGCGGGAGTGTCCTACAATGAGCAGTTCTTC.

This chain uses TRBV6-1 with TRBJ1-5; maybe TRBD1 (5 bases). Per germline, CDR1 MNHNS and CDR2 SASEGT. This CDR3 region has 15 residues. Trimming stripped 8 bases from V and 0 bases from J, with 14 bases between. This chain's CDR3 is CASWPQGYSNQPQHF. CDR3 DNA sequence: TGTGCCAGCTGGCCTCAGGGTTATAGCAATCAGCCCCAGCATTTT.

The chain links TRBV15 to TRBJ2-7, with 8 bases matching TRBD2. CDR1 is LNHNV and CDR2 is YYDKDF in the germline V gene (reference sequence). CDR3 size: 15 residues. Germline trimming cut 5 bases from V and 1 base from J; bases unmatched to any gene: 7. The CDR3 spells CATSFRTSGSYEQYF. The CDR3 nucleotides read TGTGCCACCAGCTTTCGTACTAGCGGATCCTACGAGCAGTACTTC.

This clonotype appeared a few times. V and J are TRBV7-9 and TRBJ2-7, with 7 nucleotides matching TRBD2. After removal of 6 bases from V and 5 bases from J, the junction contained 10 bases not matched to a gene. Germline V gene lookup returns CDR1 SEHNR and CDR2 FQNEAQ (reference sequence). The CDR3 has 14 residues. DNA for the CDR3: TGTGCCAGCAGTTGGGCGGCGGGAGTTGACGAGCAGTACTTC. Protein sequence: CASSWAAGVDEQYF.

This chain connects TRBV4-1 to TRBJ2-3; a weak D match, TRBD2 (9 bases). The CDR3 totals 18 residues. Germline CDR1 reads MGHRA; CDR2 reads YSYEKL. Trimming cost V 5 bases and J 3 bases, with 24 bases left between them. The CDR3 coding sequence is TGCGCCAGCAGCTCATCTCAGGGGGCTAGCGGGGTAACAGATACGCAGTATTTT. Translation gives CASSSSQGASGVTDTQYF.

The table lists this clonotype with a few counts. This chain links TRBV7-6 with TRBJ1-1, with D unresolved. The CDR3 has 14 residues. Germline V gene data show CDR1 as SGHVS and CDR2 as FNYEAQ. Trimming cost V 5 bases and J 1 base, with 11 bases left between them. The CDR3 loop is CASSAESSNTEAFF. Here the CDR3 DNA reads TGTGCCAGCAGCGCCGAATCGTCGAACACTGAAGCTTTCTTT.

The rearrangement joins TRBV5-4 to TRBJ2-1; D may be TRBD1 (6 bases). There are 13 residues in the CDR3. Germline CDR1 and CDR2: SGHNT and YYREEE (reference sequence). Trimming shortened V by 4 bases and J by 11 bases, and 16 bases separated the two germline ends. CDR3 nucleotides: TGTGCCAGCAGCCCCCGACAGGCGGGCAAGCAGTTCTTC. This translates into CASSPRQAGKQFF.